This T cell receptor beta chain emerged from a study of tumor T cells in aggressive B-cell lymphoma. Trimming removed 4 bases at V and 2 bases at J, with 17 bases between. Germline V lookup: CDR1 MDHEN, CDR2 SYDVKM. The CDR3 loop spans 16 amino acids. The table came from immunoSEQ multiplex PCR; TCRdb's copy has only in-frame clones and leaves some out. Of 3,000 to 4,000 clones in the sample, approximately 79% were seen once. The sequence was obtained from an adult with diffuse large B cell lymphoma. The V gene is TRBV28, the J gene TRBJ2-5, with D perhaps TRBD2 (6 bases). Specimen: tumor tissue. The CDR3 loop reads CASSSPGVGDQETQYF. The CDR3, as DNA: TGTGCCAGCAGTTCCCCGGGGGTAGGGGATCAAGAGACCCAGTACTTC. Supplemented by reference TRBV28 and TRBJ2-5, the full variable domain reads DVKVTQSSRYLVKRTGEKVFLECVQDMDHENMFWYRQDPGLGLRLIYFSYDVKMKEKGDIPEGYSVSREKKERFSLILESASTNQTSMYLCASSSPGVGDQETQYFGPGTRLLVL.